This TCR beta chain was sequenced in a study of cytomegalovirus exposure and HLA in healthy donors. Findings and caveats of the study: Follow-up analysis later connected one missense variant in DCLRE1C with trimming of TCR beta V- and J-genes. In vitro, a few CMV-associated chains proved specific for CMV antigens. It has been reported that TCR beta sequences accurately predicted the HLA-A and HLA-B alleles of most subjects. Information on immune exposure was restricted to one variable (CMV serostatus).

In the case of this clone: What it binds is unknown.

PCR amplification relied on 60 Vbeta primers (plus 13 Jbeta primers). Produced via immunoSEQ multiplex PCR; TCRdb's table is partial and in-frame only. The data hold 180,000 or so clones, with over 75% observed a single time. The CDR3 is 13 residues long. Germline V CDR1 and CDR2: LGHNA, YSLEER. V was clipped by 3 bases and J by 6 bases, with 12 bases between them. This clonotype originated in a woman under 40 in good health and CMV-seronegative. The V and J genes are TRBV4-3 and TRBJ2-7; a weak D match, TRBD1 (6 bases). Sequenced material: PBMCs. The CDR3 sequence: CASSHLQGGEQYF. The DNA of the CDR3 is TGCGCCAGCAGCCACCTACAGGGCGGCGAGCAGTACTTC.